These 29 T cell receptor beta chains came from one sample sequenced in a study of beta chain features in type 1 diabetes. The whole isolated RNA underwent reverse transcription, so sequencing captured expressed TCRB transcripts. Clones were read by immunoSEQ multiplex PCR, and TCRdb kept only the in-frame ones, dropping some. Among 250,000 to 350,000 clones listed, around 15% were seen once. The sample taken for sequencing was central memory CD4+ T cells from blood. The receptors were sampled from a man between 25 and 39 years old in good health.

This clone was detected many times. The chain recombines TRBV14 with TRBJ2-1; TRBD1 matches 10 bases. The CDR3 spans 17 residues. CDR1 SGHDN and CDR2 FVKESK come from the germline V gene. Trimming removed 1 base from V and 0 bases from J; junction bases left unmatched: 3. The CDR3 bases are TGTGCCAGCAGCCAAGTGGGACAGGGGTACTCCTACAATGAGCAGTTCTTC. This codes for CASSQVGQGYSYNEQFF.

This clone was seen a handful of times. V is TRBV19 and J is TRBJ1-2, with 9 bases identical to TRBD1. The CDR3 totals 12 residues. Trimming took 6 bases from V and 8 from J; bases not matched to a gene: 4. CDR1 and CDR2 from the germline V gene are LNHDA and SQIVND (reference sequence). The CDR3 nucleotides are TGTGCCAGTAGACAGGGGGCGAGCGGCTACACCTTC. Translated: CASRQGASGYTF.

This clone was observed a few times. This rearrangement joins TRBV6-1 to TRBJ2-5, with unresolved D. V lost 4 bases to trimming and J lost 5 bases, with 11 bases between them. This CDR3 comprises 13 residues. The V gene's germline CDR1 is MNHNS and CDR2 SASEGT. The CDR3 sequence is CASSAVASETQYF. The DNA for the CDR3 is TGTGCCAGCAGTGCGGTGGCAAGTGAGACCCAGTACTTC.

This clone was seen more than once but under ten times. The DNA for the CDR3 is TGTGCCAGCAGCGTAGGGTCCCTAGCGGGGGGGGACAATGAGCAGTTCTTC. Residues: CASSVGSLAGGDNEQFF. This chain connects TRBV9 to TRBJ2-1; 12 nucleotides align to TRBD2. V shed 0 bases and J 5 bases; nucleotides not matched to a gene: 6. The germline V gene encodes CDR1 SGDLS and CDR2 YYNGEE. The CDR3 has 17 amino acids.

J is TRBJ2-3 and V is TRBV11-3; 7 bases align to TRBD2. Germline CDR1 is SGHNT and CDR2 is YENEEA. Unmatched junction bases numbered 7, after V lost 5 bases and J lost 2 bases. This CDR3 spans 15 amino acids. CDR3 in DNA: TGTGCCAGCAGCCCCGAGGGACTATCCACAGATACGCAGTATTTT. Residues: CASSPEGLSTDTQYF. The full variable domain, completed using reference TRBV11-3 and TRBJ2-3, is EAGVVQSPRYKIIEKKQPVAFWCNPISGHNTLYWYLQNLGQGPELLIRYENEEAVDDSQLPKDRFSAERLKGVDSTLKIQPAELGDSAVYLCASSPEGLSTDTQYFGPGTRLTVL.

This clone was counted a few times. J is TRBJ2-1 and V is TRBV11-3, with D possibly called TRBD1 or TRBD2 (5 bases each). The CDR3 runs to 15 residues. The V and J ends lost 5 bases and 4 bases respectively, with 15 bases between them. In germline, CDR1 is SGHNT, CDR2 YENEEA. CDR3 DNA sequence: TGTGCCAGCAGCACAACCGGGACGCTATACAATGAGCAGTTCTTC. It is translated as CASSTTGTLYNEQFF.

The chain recombines TRBV18 with TRBJ2-5; weak D call: TRBD1 (5 bases). Per germline, CDR1 KGHSH and CDR2 LQKENI. The CDR3 contains 13 residues. Trimming removed 5 bases from V and 3 bases from J, with 10 bases in between. CDR3 in DNA: TGTGCCAGCTCATTATACAGGAAAGAGACCCAGTACTTC. Translated, it gives CASSLYRKETQYF.

V is TRBV25-1 and J is TRBJ2-1, with a weak D call TRBD1 (6 bases). The CDR3 has 15 amino acids. V lost 1 base to trimming and J lost 3 bases, with 10 bases between them. Germline V gives CDR1 MGHDK, CDR2 SYGVNS. The DNA for the CDR3 is TGTGCCAGCAGTGAATCTGCCAGGGGCTACAATGAGCAGTTCTTC. Residues: CASSESARGYNEQFF. The entire variable domain, with the rest obtained from reference TRBV25-1 and TRBJ2-1, is as follows: EADIYQTPRYLVIGTGKKITLECSQTMGHDKMYWYQQDPGMELHLIHYSYGVNSTEKGDLSSESTVSRIRTEHFPLTLESARPSHTSQYLCASSESARGYNEQFFGPGTRLTVL.

CDR3 loop: CASSAQQGGTEAFF. DNA for the CDR3: TGTGCCAGCAGCGCCCAACAGGGGGGCACTGAAGCTTTCTTT. The gene calls are TRBV7-9 and TRBJ1-1; 8 bases are a match to TRBD1. The CDR3 totals 14 residues. CDR1 is SEHNR, CDR2 FQNEAQ, per germline (reference sequence). Trimming removed 5 bases from V and 4 bases from J; junction bases left unmatched: 6.

This clone was found a few times. The chain links TRBV19 to TRBJ1-4, with D possibly matching TRBD1 (5 bases). Germline CDR1 is LNHDA and CDR2 is SQIVND (reference sequence). The CDR3 has 15 amino acids. Trimming took 3 bases from V and 7 from J, leaving 15 bases between them. The CDR3 region has the DNA TGTGCCAGTAGTATTAGGCAGGGATGGGGTGAAAAACTGTTTTTT. This encodes CASSIRQGWGEKLFF.

The sample holds a few counts of this clone. The chain has TRBV5-6 and TRBJ1-6, with D uncertain. CDR1 and CDR2 (germline): SGHDT, YYEEEE. CDR3 length: 15 residues. The germline V and J ends were trimmed by 1 base and 7 bases, with 12 bases remaining between them. CDR3 nucleotide sequence: TGTGCCAGCAGCTTGCTGGCGGCCCAAAATTCACCCCTCCACTTT. It codes for CASSLLAAQNSPLHF.

This clone was observed a handful of times. A junction end diverges from the germline sequence, so it may reflect a read error. J is TRBJ1-1 and V is TRBV14; D might be TRBD1 (6 bases). This CDR3 region has 14 residues. CDR1 SGHDN and CDR2 FVKESK come from the germline V gene. Written as DNA, the CDR3 is TGTGCCAGCAGCCAATTTCAGGGGAACGCTGAAGCTTTCTTT. It codes for CASSQFQGNAEAFF.

This clone was found a few times. The chain joins TRBV7-9 to TRBJ2-3, with D possibly matching TRBD2 (6 bases). This CDR3 is built from 13 residues. The V and J ends lost 5 bases and 11 bases respectively, with 17 bases between them. Germline CDR1 reads SEHNR; CDR2 reads FQNEAQ (reference sequence). This CDR3 is CASSLREFGGQYF. CDR3 in DNA: TGTGCCAGCAGCCTCAGGGAGTTCGGGGGGCAGTATTTT.

This clone was observed a few times. J is TRBJ2-3 and V is TRBV7-9; the D gene is possibly TRBD1 (5 bases). The CDR3 is made up of 14 amino acids. Trimming pared 3 bases from V and 2 bases from J, leaving 9 bases between. In germline, CDR1 is SEHNR, CDR2 FQNEAQ (reference sequence). This chain's CDR3 is CASSFRQSTDTQYF. The CDR3 DNA sequence: TGTGCCAGCAGCTTTCGACAGTCCACAGATACGCAGTATTTT.

In this sample, this clone turned up many times. V and J are TRBV6-1 and TRBJ1-1; unclear D gene. CDR3 length equals 11 residues. Germline V gene sequence: CDR1 MNHNS, CDR2 SASEGT. The V gene lost 4 bases and the J gene lost 6 bases, with 6 bases spanning the gap. Here the CDR3 DNA reads TGTGCCAGCAGTGGATTCGCTGAAGCTTTCTTT. Protein sequence: CASSGFAEAFF.

The chain couples TRBV7-9 to TRBJ2-7; D not resolved. The CDR3 is 12 amino acids. V lost 5 bases, J lost 7 bases, and 12 bases lay in between. CDR1 and CDR2 from the germline V gene are SEHNR and FQNEAQ (reference sequence). CDR3 amino acids: CASSPVGGEQYF. The CDR3 DNA is TGTGCCAGCAGCCCGGTGGGTGGAGAGCAGTACTTC.

The chain combines TRBV29-1 with TRBJ2-1; no clear D gene. The germline gives CDR1 SQVTM, CDR2 ANQGSEA. The CDR3 runs 14 residues. The V end was cut by 7 bases, the J end by 1 base, with 14 bases between. This chain's CDR3 is CSETPGSSYNEQFF. The CDR3 nucleotides are TGCAGCGAGACCCCTGGCTCGTCCTACAATGAGCAGTTCTTC.

This clone occurred a few times. The chain recombines TRBV4-1 with TRBJ2-4; unclear D gene. The CDR3 is 19 amino acids. V gave up 1 base and J gave up 0 bases, with 19 bases separating them. CDR1 and CDR2 from the germline V gene are MGHRA and YSYEKL. Written as DNA, the CDR3 is TGCGCCAGCAGCCAAGGGCAGGCGATTTCTACCCGAGCCAAAAACATTCAGTACTTC. Translated: CASSQGQAISTRAKNIQYF.

This clone appeared a few times. The chain is built from TRBV5-4 and TRBJ2-3, with D maybe TRBD2 (6 bases). The V and J ends lost 3 bases and 3 bases respectively, with 11 bases between them. The germline CDR1 and CDR2 sequences are SGHNT and YYREEE (reference sequence). The CDR3 has 14 residues. CDR3 protein: CASSSSRGTDTQYF. DNA of the CDR3: TGTGCCAGCAGCTCCTCGCGGGGAACAGATACGCAGTATTTT.

This chain connects TRBV6-4 to TRBJ1-2; 7 nucleotides line up with TRBD1. In germline, CDR1 is MRHNA, CDR2 SNTAGT. CDR3 length: 15 residues. Trimming removed 2 bases from V and 4 bases from J; junction bases left unmatched: 7. CDR3 in amino acids: CASSDGAGGSYGYTF. Written as DNA, the CDR3 is TGTGCCAGCAGTGACGGGGCAGGGGGTAGCTATGGCTACACCTTC.

This clone was seen more than once but under ten times. The V and J genes are TRBV7-9 and TRBJ2-2; no reliable D call. V was trimmed by 0 bases and J by 6 bases, leaving 5 bases between them. The germline V gene encodes CDR1 SEHNR and CDR2 FQNEAQ (reference sequence). The CDR3 has 13 amino acids. CDR3 region: CASSLARPGELFF. CDR3 nucleotides: TGTGCCAGCAGCTTAGCGAGGCCCGGGGAGCTGTTTTTT. Drawing the rest from reference TRBV7-9 and TRBJ2-2, the complete variable domain is DTGVSQNPRHKITKRGQNVTFRCDPISEHNRLYWYRQTLGQGPEFLTYFQNEAQLEKSRLLSDRFSAERPKGSFSTLEIQRTEQGDSAMYLCASSLARPGELFFGEGSRLTVL.

In regard to this clone: A read error may produce the germline difference seen at one junction end. V is TRBV10-2 and J is TRBJ2-4; 9 bases are a match to TRBD2. The germline V gene encodes CDR1 WSHSY and CDR2 SAAADI. The CDR3 is 18 amino acids. CDR3 protein: CASSESISGSAAKSIQYF. The CDR3 coding sequence is TGCGCCAGCAGTGAGTCGATTAGCGGGAGTGCGGCCAAAAGCATTCAGTACTTC.

The table lists this clone with a few counts. The CDR3 nucleotides are TGTGCCAGCATCGAAGGGGCTAGTACTCCCTATGGCTACACCTTC. Translated, it gives CASIEGASTPYGYTF. V is TRBV7-9 and J is TRBJ1-2, with a possible D match to TRBD1 (5 bases). Trimming pared 7 bases from V and 4 bases from J, leaving 19 bases between. Germline V CDR1 and CDR2: SEHNR, FQNEAQ (reference sequence). This CDR3 has 15 residues.

This chain links TRBV9 with TRBJ2-5; D is perhaps TRBD1 or TRBD2 (5 bases each). CDR3 length: 15 amino acids. Germline CDR1 and CDR2: SGDLS and YYNGEE. V gave up 0 bases and J gave up 3 bases, with 12 bases separating them. CDR3 amino acids: CASSVGGTPKETQYF. The CDR3 DNA sequence: TGTGCCAGCAGCGTAGGTGGGACGCCCAAAGAGACCCAGTACTTC. The entire variable domain, with the rest obtained from reference TRBV9 and TRBJ2-5, is as follows: DSGVTQTPKHLITATGQRVTLRCSPRSGDLSVYWYQQSLDQGLQFLIQYYNGEERAKGNILERFSAQQFPDLHSELNLSSLELGDSALYFCASSVGGTPKETQYFGPGTRLLVL.

V usage is TRBV27 and J usage is TRBJ1-2, with D possibly TRBD1 on 6 matching bases. The CDR3 covers 14 residues. Trimming took off 7 bases at V and 8 bases at J, with 20 bases between the two ends. Germline CDR1 and CDR2: MNHEY and SMNVEV (reference sequence). The CDR3 sequence: CASNSLGGTGGYTF. The CDR3 DNA follows: TGTGCCAGCAACTCCCTCGGGGGCACTGGAGGCTACACCTTC.

This chain links TRBV5-4 with TRBJ2-2, with D perhaps matching TRBD1 or TRBD2 (7 bases each). The CDR3 runs to 18 residues. V was cut by 2 bases and J by 0 bases, with 17 bases left in between. Germline V gene sequence: CDR1 SGHNT, CDR2 YYREEE (reference sequence). CDR3 residues: CASSFQGGLSANTGELFF. CDR3 DNA: TGTGCCAGCAGCTTTCAGGGGGGGTTATCGGCGAACACCGGGGAGCTGTTTTTT.

This clone was recorded at least ten times. The V call is TRBV18, the J call TRBJ2-7; possible D gene TRBD2, 5 bases. The CDR3 spans 13 residues. Trimming pared 4 bases from V and 2 bases from J, leaving 9 bases between. CDR1 is KGHSH and CDR2 is LQKENI in the germline V gene. CDR3: CASSRGLPYEQYV. In nucleotides, the CDR3 is TGTGCCAGCTCACGAGGACTCCCCTACGAGCAGTACGTC.

This clone showed up just a few times. The CDR3: CASSLVSAGGGSQETQYF. CDR3 nucleotide sequence: TGTGCCAGCAGCTTAGTCTCGGCGGGGGGAGGCAGCCAAGAGACCCAGTACTTC. The chain uses TRBV7-2 and TRBJ2-5; 8 nucleotides agree with TRBD2. The ends lost 1 base at V and 1 base at J; junction bases unmatched: 11. Germline V gives CDR1 SGHTA, CDR2 FQGNSA. The CDR3 has 18 amino acids.

A few counts support this clone. CDR3 nucleotides: TGTGCCAGCAGCGGGACTTCGAACACCGGGGAGCTGTTTTTT. As protein: CASSGTSNTGELFF. This rearrangement joins TRBV9 to TRBJ2-2, with TRBD2 as a possible D gene (5 bases). Germline V gives CDR1 SGDLS, CDR2 YYNGEE. V lost 3 bases and J lost 0, with 6 bases in between. The CDR3 is made up of 14 amino acids.